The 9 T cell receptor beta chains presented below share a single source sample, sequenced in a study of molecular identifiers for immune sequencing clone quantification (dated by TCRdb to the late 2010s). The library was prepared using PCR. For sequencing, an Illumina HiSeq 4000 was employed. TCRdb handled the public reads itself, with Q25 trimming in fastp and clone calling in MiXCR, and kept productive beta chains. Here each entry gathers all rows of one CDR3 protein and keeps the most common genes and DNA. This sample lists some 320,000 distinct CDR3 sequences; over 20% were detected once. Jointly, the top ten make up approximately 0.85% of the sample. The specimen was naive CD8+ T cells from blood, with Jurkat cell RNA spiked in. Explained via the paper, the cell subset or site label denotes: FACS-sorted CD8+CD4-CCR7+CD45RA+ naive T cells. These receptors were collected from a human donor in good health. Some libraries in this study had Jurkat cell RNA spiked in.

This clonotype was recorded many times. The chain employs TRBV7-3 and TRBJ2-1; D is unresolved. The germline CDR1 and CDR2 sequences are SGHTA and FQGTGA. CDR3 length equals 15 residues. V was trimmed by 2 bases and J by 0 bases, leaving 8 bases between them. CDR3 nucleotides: TGTGCCAGCAGCTTAGCGAGAAACTCCTACAATGAGCAGTTCTTC. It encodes CASSLARNSYNEQFF.

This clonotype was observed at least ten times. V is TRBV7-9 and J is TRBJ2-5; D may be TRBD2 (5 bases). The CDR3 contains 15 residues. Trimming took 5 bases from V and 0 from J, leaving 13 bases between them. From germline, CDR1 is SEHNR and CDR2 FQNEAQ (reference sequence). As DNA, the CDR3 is TGTGCCAGCAGCCCCCTGGGAGCGGACCAAGAGACCCAGTACTTC. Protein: CASSPLGADQETQYF.

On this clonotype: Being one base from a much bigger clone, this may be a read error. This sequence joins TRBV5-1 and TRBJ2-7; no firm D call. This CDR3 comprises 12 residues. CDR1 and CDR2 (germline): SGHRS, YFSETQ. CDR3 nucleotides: TGCGCCAGCGGCTTGGAGTGGGACGAGCAGTACTTC. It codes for CASGLEWDEQYF.

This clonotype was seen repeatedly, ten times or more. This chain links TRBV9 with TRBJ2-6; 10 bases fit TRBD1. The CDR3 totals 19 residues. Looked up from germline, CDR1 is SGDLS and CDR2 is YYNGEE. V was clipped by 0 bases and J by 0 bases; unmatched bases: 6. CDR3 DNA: TGTGCCAGCAGCGTAGAGGGGACAGGGGCCCCCTCTGGGGCCAACGTCCTGACTTTC. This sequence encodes CASSVEGTGAPSGANVLTF. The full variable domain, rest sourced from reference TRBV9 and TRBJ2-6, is DSGVTQTPKHLITATGQRVTLRCSPRSGDLSVYWYQQSLDQGLQFLIQYYNGEERAKGNILERFSAQQFPDLHSELNLSSLELGDSALYFCASSVEGTGAPSGANVLTFGAGSRLTVL.

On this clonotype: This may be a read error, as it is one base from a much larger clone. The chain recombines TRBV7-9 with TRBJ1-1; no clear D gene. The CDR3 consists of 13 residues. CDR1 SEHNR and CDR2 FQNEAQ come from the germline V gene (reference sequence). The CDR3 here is CTSSGASNTEAFF. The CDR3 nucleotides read TGTACCAGCAGTGGAGCTTCGAACACTGAAGCTTTCTTT.

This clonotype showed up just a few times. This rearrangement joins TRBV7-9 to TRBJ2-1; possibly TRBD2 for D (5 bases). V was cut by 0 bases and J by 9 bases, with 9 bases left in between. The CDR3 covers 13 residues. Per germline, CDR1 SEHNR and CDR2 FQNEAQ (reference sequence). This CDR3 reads CASSLAVRVEQFF. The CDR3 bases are TGTGCCAGCAGCTTAGCGGTGCGGGTTGAGCAGTTCTTC.

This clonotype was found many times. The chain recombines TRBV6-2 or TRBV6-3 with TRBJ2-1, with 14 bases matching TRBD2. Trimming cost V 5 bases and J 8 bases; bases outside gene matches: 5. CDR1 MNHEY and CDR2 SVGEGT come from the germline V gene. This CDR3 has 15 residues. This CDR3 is CASSPGTSGSYEQFF. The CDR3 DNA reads TGTGCCAGCAGTCCCGGGACTAGCGGGAGCTATGAGCAGTTCTTC.

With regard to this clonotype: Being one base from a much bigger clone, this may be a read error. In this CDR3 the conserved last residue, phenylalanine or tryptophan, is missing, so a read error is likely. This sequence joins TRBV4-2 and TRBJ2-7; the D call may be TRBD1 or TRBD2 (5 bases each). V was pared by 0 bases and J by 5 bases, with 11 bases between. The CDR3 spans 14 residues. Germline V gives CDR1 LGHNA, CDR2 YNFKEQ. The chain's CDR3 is CASSQERDGHEQYL. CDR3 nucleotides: TGTGCCAGCAGCCAAGAGAGGGACGGCCACGAGCAGTACCTC.

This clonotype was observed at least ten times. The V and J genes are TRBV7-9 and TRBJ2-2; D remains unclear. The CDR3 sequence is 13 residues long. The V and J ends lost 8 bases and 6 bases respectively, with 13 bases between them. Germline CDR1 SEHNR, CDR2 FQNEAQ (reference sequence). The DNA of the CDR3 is TGTGCCAGCCCTGGATCTGGGCCCGGGGAGCTGTTTTTT. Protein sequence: CASPGSGPGELFF.